A selection of T cell receptor beta chains follows, all from one sample in a study of beta chain features in type 1 diabetes. The data were produced by immunoSEQ multiplex PCR, yet TCRdb's version contains in-frame clones alone and is incomplete. The table has about 220,000 clones, approximately 10% seen once. Sequencing input: central memory CD4+ T cells from blood. The receptors here all came from a man aged 18 to 30 in good health. Each CDR3 is given with its conserved first and last residue. A D gene is named only where the DNA matches it firmly.

V gene	D gene	CDR3 protein
TRBV18	NA	CASSPQGREETQYF
TRBV30	NA	CAWSAGLLNTEAFF
TRBV6-5	TRBD1	CASSYGPTGWKQYF
TRBV2	NA	CASSEEAGLYGYTF
TRBV11-2	NA	CASRQDGAGHEQYF
TRBV7-2	TRBD1	CASTDPGQGGETQYF
TRBV28	NA	CASSSPGGYTF
TRBV30	NA	CAWEPRRGNQPQHF
TRBV7-2	TRBD1	CASSPRDSENYGYTF
TRBV29-1	TRBD1	CSVEGQGIYEQYF
TRBV29-1	NA	CSVLGPDTGELFF
TRBV27	TRBD2	CASSLSTGGVTQYF
TRBV6-1	NA	CASSEVEGSYEQYF
TRBV6-5	NA	CASSYGGSGANVLTF
TRBV13	TRBD2	CASSPRLAGSTDTQYF
TRBV9	TRBD2	CASSVVSGSTGELFF
TRBV9	TRBD2	CASSVGLAGGVLEAQYF
TRBV30	NA	CAWSEPYEQYF
TRBV4-2	TRBD1	CASSLRTGQWENIQYF
TRBV21-1	NA	CASLQVAGSEKLFF
TRBV2	NA	CATEGPHRADTQYF
TRBV14	NA	CASSDPVWNIQYF
TRBV6-1	TRBD2	CASSDAGLARNEQFF
TRBV7-2	TRBD2	CASSLLAGGGTDTQYF
TRBV2	TRBD2	CASLESGRGRETQYF
TRBV7-9	NA	CASSLGVNYGYTF
TRBV2	NA	CASSGGLLYEQYF
TRBV19	NA	CASRHRSGANVLTF
TRBV6-1	NA	CASSDRGSDNQPQHF
TRBV7-2	NA	CASSLRQASGYTF
TRBV5-1	NA	CASSLEPAGTEAFF
TRBV11-2	NA	CASSRTATYNEQFF
TRBV5-6	NA	CASSGRQGVTYNEQFF
TRBV29-1	NA	CSAGFGQSNYGYTF
TRBV4-2	NA	CASSQDSQGVGITYEQYF
TRBV18	TRBD1	CASYRTGAITGELFF
TRBV30	NA	CAWMSTFTYEQYF
TRBV25-1	NA	CASRRYNEKLFF
TRBV11-2	TRBD2	CASSPPGLAGVDTQYF
TRBV29-1	NA	CSPGVGETQYF
TRBV29-1	NA	CSTYTDTQYF
TRBV25-1	TRBD2	CATRGAGGPYNEQFF
TRBV27	TRBD2	CASSSTSGRADFVNEQFF
TRBV10-3	NA	CAISDVGDTGELFF
TRBV29-1	NA	CSARLGESTEAFF
TRBV15	TRBD2	CATSRSSGSKADTQYF
TRBV6-5	TRBD2	CASSRTSSSYEQYF
TRBV7-2	NA	CASSSSASGNYGYTF